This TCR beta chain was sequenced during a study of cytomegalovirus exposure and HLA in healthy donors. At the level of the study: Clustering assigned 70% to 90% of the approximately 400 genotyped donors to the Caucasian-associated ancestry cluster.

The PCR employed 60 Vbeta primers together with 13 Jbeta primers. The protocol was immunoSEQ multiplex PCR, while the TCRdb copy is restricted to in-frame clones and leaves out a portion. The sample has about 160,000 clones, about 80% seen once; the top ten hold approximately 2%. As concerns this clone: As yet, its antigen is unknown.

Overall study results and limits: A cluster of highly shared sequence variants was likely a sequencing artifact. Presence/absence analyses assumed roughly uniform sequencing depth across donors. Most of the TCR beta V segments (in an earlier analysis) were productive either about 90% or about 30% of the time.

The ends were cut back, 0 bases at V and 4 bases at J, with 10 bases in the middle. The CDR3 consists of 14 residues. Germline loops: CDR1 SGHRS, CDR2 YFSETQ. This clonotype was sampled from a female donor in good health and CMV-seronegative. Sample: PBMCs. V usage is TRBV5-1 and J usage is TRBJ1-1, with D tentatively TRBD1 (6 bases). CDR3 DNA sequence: TGCGCCAGCAGCTTGGAGGGGGTGGGCACTGAAGCTTTCTTT. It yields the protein CASSLEGVGTEAFF.